This TCR beta chain was sequenced in a study of cytotoxic CD8 clonotypes in ibrutinib-treated CLL. Across the whole study: Response sampling occurred after a median around eleven months of treatment (range 6 to 36).

There are 15 residues in the CDR3. Germline V gene lookup returns CDR1 MNHNY and CDR2 SVGAGI (reference sequence). Trimming at V came to 3 bases and at J to 5 bases, leaving 8 bases not matched to a gene. TCRdb's table, derived via immunoSEQ multiplex PCR, lists solely in-frame clones and lacks some. The sample has about 140,000 clones; 70% to 90% are singletons. Study outcomes and limitations: The clonality rise at ibrutinib response reflected private clonotype expansion. Pretreatment clonality was elevated relative to age-matched healthy donors and paralleled circulating CD8+ T-cell counts.

A word on this clone: Its antigen is unidentified.

The sequenced sample was PBMCs, obtained after 36 months of ibrutinib treatment. The TCR originated in a human donor with chronic lymphocytic leukemia. This chain links TRBV6-6 with TRBJ2-5, with TRBD1 matching over 8 bases. CDR3: CASSYYDRGFETQYF. The CDR3 DNA is TGTGCCAGCAGTTATTACGACAGGGGTTTTGAGACCCAGTACTTC.